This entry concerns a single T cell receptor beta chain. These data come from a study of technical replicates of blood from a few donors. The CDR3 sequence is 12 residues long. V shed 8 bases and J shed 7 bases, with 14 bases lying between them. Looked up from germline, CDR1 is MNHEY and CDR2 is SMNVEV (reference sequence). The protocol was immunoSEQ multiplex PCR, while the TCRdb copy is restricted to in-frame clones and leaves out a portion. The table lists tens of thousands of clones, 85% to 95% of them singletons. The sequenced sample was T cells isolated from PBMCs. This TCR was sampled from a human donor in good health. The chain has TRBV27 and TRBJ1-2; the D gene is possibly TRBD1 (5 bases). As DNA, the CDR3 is TGTGCCAGCTGCTCCGCGGGGGGTGGCTACACCTTC. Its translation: CASCSAGGGYTF.